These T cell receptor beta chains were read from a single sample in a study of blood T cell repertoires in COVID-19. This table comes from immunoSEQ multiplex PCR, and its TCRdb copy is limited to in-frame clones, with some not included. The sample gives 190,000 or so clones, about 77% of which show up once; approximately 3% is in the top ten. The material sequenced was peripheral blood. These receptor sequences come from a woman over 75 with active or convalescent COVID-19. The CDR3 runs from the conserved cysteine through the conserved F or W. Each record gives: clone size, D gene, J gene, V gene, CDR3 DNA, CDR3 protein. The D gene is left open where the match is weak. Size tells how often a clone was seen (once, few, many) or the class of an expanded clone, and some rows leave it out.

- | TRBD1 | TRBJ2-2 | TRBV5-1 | TGCGCCAGCAGCTCGGGACAGCCTAACACCGGGGAGCTGTTTTTT | CASSSGQPNTGELFF
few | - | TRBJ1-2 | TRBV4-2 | TGTGCCAGCAGCCCCAGCCTTAGGACATCGGCGGGCTACACCTTC | CASSPSLRTSAGYTF
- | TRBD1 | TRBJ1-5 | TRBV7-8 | TGTGCCAGCAGCTTAGGGACAGGGGGAATTAATCAGCCCCAGCATTTT | CASSLGTGGINQPQHF
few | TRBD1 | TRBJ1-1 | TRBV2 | TGTGCCAGTACCCGGGACAGGGACACTGAAGCTTTCTTT | CASTRDRDTEAFF
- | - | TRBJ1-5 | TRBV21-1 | TGTGCCAGCAGCATTGGACGGGAGGGGCCCCAGCATTTT | CASSIGREGPQHF
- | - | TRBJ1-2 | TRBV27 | TGTGCCAGCAGCCGGCAGGGCCGAGAACCTAACTATGGCTACACCTTC | CASSRQGREPNYGYTF
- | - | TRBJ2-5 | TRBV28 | TGTGCCAGCAGTTTTAAGCGGGCCATTGAGACCCAGTACTTC | CASSFKRAIETQYF
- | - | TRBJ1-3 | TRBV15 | TGTGCCACCAGCAGAGATCCGGGGGTAGGAAACACCATATATTTT | CATSRDPGVGNTIYF
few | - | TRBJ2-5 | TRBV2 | TGTGCCAGCAGTCGGGAAGAGACCCAGTACTTC | CASSREETQYF
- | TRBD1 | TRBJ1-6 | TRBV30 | TGTGCCTGCCCCACCGGGACAGGACTAAGTTCACCCCTCCACTTT | CACPTGTGLSSPLHF
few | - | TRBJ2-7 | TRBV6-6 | TGTGCCAGCAGTTTCGGCAGGGCGGCCTACGAGCAGTACTTC | CASSFGRAAYEQYF
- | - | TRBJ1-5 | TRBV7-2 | TGTGCCAGCAGCTTATACAGGAATCAGCCCCAGCATTTT | CASSLYRNQPQHF
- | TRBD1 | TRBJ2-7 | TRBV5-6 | TGTGCCAGCAGTTTCGGACAGGGAATATACGAGCAGTACTTC | CASSFGQGIYEQYF
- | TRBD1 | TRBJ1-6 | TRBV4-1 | TGCGCCAGCAGCTCCCCGGGACAGCGATTATCCCTCCACTTT | CASSSPGQRLSLHF
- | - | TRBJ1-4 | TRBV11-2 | TGTGCCAGCAGCTTATGGGGAGGGGATGAAAAACTGTTTTTT | CASSLWGGDEKLFF
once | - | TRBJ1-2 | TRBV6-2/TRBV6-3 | TGTGCCAGCAGTTACTCTGCCGGCAGGGCTAAGAATGGCTACACCTTC | CASSYSAGRAKNGYTF
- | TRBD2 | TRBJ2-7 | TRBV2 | TGTGCCAGCAGTGTCGGACTAGACCGCTACGAGCAGTACTTC | CASSVGLDRYEQYF
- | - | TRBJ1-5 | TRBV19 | TGTGCCAGTAGTTTCTATAATCAGCCCCAGCATTTT | CASSFYNQPQHF
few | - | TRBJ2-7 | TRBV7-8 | TGTGCCAGCAGCTTAGCGGGCAGGACCTACGAGCAGTACTTC | CASSLAGRTYEQYF
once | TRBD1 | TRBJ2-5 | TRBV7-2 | TGTGCCAGCAGCTACAGGGGAGAGACCCAGTACTTC | CASSYRGETQYF
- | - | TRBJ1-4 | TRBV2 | TGTGCCAGCAGTGAAACTGTGAGTGAAAAACTGTTTTTT | CASSETVSEKLFF
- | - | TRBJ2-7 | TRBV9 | TGTGCCAGCAGCGGACAGCTGAGCTCCTACGAGCAGTACTTC | CASSGQLSSYEQYF
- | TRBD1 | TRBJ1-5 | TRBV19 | TGTGCCAGTACGACAGGGGAGGGGTTGAGCAATCAGCCCCAGCATTTT | CASTTGEGLSNQPQHF
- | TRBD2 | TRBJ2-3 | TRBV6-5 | TGTGCCAGCACAGGAGCGGGGATTAATACGCAGTATTTT | CASTGAGINTQYF
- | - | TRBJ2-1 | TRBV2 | TGTGCCAGCAGGAACAGGGCAGGGACCAGGGCGTACAATGAGCAGTTCTTC | CASRNRAGTRAYNEQFF
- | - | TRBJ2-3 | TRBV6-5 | TGTGCCAGCACCAACCCAGACACAGATACGCAGTATTTT | CASTNPDTDTQYF
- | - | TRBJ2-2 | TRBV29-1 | TGCAGCGTTGATGGCCCCGGGGAGCTGTTTTTT | CSVDGPGELFF
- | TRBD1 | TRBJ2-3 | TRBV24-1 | TGTGCCACCAGTGACCCGAAATCTGGACAGGGGGTGAGAGGTACAGATACGCAGTATTTT | CATSDPKSGQGVRGTDTQYF